The present entry profiles one TCR beta chain with its context. Trimming cost V 8 bases and J 2 bases, with 9 bases left between them. CDR1 is LGHDT, CDR2 YNNKEL, per germline (reference sequence). This CDR3 has 12 amino acids. Profiled with immunoSEQ multiplex PCR; TCRdb holds only in-frame clones, not every one. Here the sample spans hundreds of thousands of clones, more than 75% being singletons. This record belongs to a study of blood T cell repertoires in COVID-19. Whole-study context: Donors in the United States, Italy and Spain gave samples during acute or convalescent COVID-19.

V and J are TRBV3-1 (or the pseudogene TRBV3-2) and TRBJ1-1; tentative D call: TRBD1 (5 bases). Sample: peripheral blood. The clonotype was recovered from a human donor in a cohort sampled during active COVID-19. DNA of the CDR3: TGTGCCAGCCGGGACTACAACACTGAAGCTTTCTTT. Translated, it gives CASRDYNTEAFF.